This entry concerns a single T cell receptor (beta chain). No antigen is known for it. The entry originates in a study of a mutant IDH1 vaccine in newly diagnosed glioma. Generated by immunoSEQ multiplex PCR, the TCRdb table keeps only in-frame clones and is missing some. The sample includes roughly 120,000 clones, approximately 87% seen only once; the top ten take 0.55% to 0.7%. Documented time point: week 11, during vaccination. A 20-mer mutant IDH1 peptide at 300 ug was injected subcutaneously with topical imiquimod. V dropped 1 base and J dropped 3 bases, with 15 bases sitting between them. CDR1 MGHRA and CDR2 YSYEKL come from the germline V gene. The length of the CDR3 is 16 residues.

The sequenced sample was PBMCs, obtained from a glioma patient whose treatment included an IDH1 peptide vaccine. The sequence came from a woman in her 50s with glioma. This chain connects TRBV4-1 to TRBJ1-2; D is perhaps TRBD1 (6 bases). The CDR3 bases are TGCGCCAGCAGCCAAGGAAGGCCACAGGGCCACTATGGCTACACCTTC. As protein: CASSQGRPQGHYGYTF.